This entry describes one T cell receptor (beta chain). The record originates from a study of blood T cell repertoires in COVID-19. On the study more broadly: T cells, B-cell-depleted T cells, or PBMCs provided the cDNA or gDNA that served as material.

Produced via immunoSEQ multiplex PCR; TCRdb's table is partial and in-frame only. The sample yields fewer than 250,000 clones, 82% seen once. Germline lookup yields CDR1 SQVTM and CDR2 ANQGSEA. Trimming stripped 2 bases from V and 6 bases from J, with 10 bases between. CDR3 length: 12 amino acids. V usage is TRBV29-1 and J usage is TRBJ1-2, with D uncertain. This TCR came from a woman of 80 years or more with acute or convalescent COVID-19. The sequencing sample was made of peripheral blood. The CDR3 coding sequence is TGCAGCGTTGAAAACCTCCAGAATGGCTACACCTTC. Encoded protein: CSVENLQNGYTF.